Below, 29 T cell receptor beta chains from the same sample are listed, as sequenced in a study of response to subunit inactivated influenza vaccine. TCRdb re-derived calls from the RT-PCR reads in MiXCR, one entry per CDR3 protein. The sample shows some 480,000 distinct CDR3 sequences, approximately 11% of them seen only once. The starting material was PBMCs from blood, obtained 40 to 50 days after vaccination. The receptor source for this set is a man aged 45-60 years who received an inactivated influenza vaccine.

This clonotype was counted at least ten times. The chain has TRBV12-3 or TRBV12-4 and TRBJ1-6; D is unresolved. CDR3 length: 13 amino acids. Deletions cut 3 bases from V and 9 bases from J, with 9 bases between. CDR3 sequence reads: CASSLSGFSPLHF. The CDR3 DNA reads TGTGCCAGCAGTTTGTCTGGGTTTTCACCCCTCCACTTT.

The chain links TRBV11-2 to TRBJ2-2; D gene unclear. Trimming took off 5 bases at V and 4 bases at J, with 8 bases between the two ends. This CDR3 is 13 amino acids long. In germline, CDR1 is SGHAT, CDR2 FQNNGV. The chain's CDR3 is CASSPEVTGELFF. CDR3 bases: TGTGCCAGCAGCCCCGAAGTCACCGGGGAGCTGTTTTTT.

The chain combines TRBV7-8 with TRBJ2-4, with 9 bases identical to TRBD1. The J segment lost 7 bases and the V segment lost 3 bases, leaving 4 bases of the junction unmatched. Germline V CDR1 and CDR2: SGHVS, FQNEAQ. The CDR3 is made up of 14 amino acids. CDR3 protein: CASSFGQGLNIQYF. The DNA of the CDR3 is TGTGCCAGCAGCTTCGGACAGGGGCTTAACATTCAGTACTTC.

This chain links TRBV3-1 with TRBJ2-1; maybe TRBD1 (6 bases). V was pared by 3 bases and J by 12 bases, with 12 bases between. This CDR3 is 12 amino acids long. Per the germline V gene, CDR1 is LGHDT and CDR2 is YNNKEL (reference sequence). In nucleotides, the CDR3 is TGTGCCAGCAGCCATTTGCGAGGGGGGCAGTTCTTC. Translating gives CASSHLRGGQFF.

The chain has TRBV7-2 and TRBJ2-7; D may be TRBD1 (6 bases). Trimming took off 5 bases at V and 1 base at J, with 15 bases between the two ends. Germline CDR1 reads SGHTA; CDR2 reads FQGNSA. This CDR3 is built from 15 residues. The CDR3 protein is CASSTTSQGSYEQYF. CDR3 nucleotide sequence: TGTGCCAGCAGCACAACCTCACAGGGTTCCTACGAGCAGTACTTC.

The chain couples TRBV28 to TRBJ2-5; 12 bases match TRBD2. Germline V gene lookup returns CDR1 MDHEN and CDR2 SYDVKM. Germline trimming cut 10 bases from V and 6 bases from J; bases unmatched to any gene: 9. The CDR3 loop spans 14 amino acids. As DNA, the CDR3 is TGTGCCACTGGAGGACTAGCGGGGACGCAGACCCAGTACTTC. Translated: CATGGLAGTQTQYF. Complete variable domain (other parts from reference TRBV28 and TRBJ2-5): DVKVTQSSRYLVKRTGEKVFLECVQDMDHENMFWYRQDPGLGLRLIYFSYDVKMKEKGDIPEGYSVSREKKERFSLILESASTNQTSMYLCATGGLAGTQTQYFGPGTRLLVL.

The rearrangement joins TRBV4-3 to TRBJ2-7; tentative D call: TRBD1 (6 bases). The V gene's germline CDR1 is LGHNA and CDR2 YSLEER. The CDR3 is made up of 16 amino acids. V lost 3 bases, J lost 0 bases, and 15 bases lay in between. The CDR3 DNA reads TGCGCCAGCAGCCAGGGCGGCGGACAGAGCTCCTACGAGCAGTACTTC. Residues: CASSQGGGQSSYEQYF.

This clonotype was picked up a small number of times. This chain uses TRBV20-1 with TRBJ2-1; 9 bases line up with TRBD2. The CDR3 extends over 13 amino acids. Germline values: CDR1 DFQATT, CDR2 SNEGSKA (reference sequence). Trimming took 1 base from V and 16 from J; bases not matched to a gene: 11. The CDR3 DNA sequence: TGCAGTGCTAGAGGTCCAACTGGGACTAGCTCTTTCTTC. It codes for CSARGPTGTSSFF.

The sample holds a few counts of this clonotype. This rearrangement joins TRBV20-1 to TRBJ2-1; 9 positions agree with TRBD2. With 3 bases clipped from V and 0 bases from J, the junction kept 15 bases outside the gene matches. The CDR3 sequence is 19 residues long. CDR1 DFQATT and CDR2 SNEGSKA come from the germline V gene (reference sequence). The CDR3 reads CSARSLGAGGQSSYNEQFF. The DNA for the CDR3 is TGCAGTGCTAGGTCATTGGGGGCGGGAGGGCAGAGCTCCTACAATGAGCAGTTCTTC.

This clonotype came up many times. The chain recombines TRBV20-1 with TRBJ2-7; the D call may be TRBD1 or TRBD2 (5 bases each). The CDR3 spans 14 residues. V dropped 1 base and J dropped 2 bases, with 12 bases sitting between them. Germline CDR1 is DFQATT and CDR2 is SNEGSKA (reference sequence). The CDR3 sequence is CSARVQGEAYEQYF. CDR3 coding DNA: TGCAGTGCTAGAGTGCAGGGAGAGGCCTACGAGCAGTACTTC.

The V call is TRBV27, the J call TRBJ2-7; D is unclear. The ends were cut back, 6 bases at V and 3 bases at J, with 18 bases in the middle. Germline CDR1 MNHEY, CDR2 SMNVEV (reference sequence). The CDR3 has 15 amino acids. The CDR3 spells CASSRFTDTLYEQYF. As DNA, the CDR3 is TGTGCCAGCAGCCGTTTTACAGATACCCTCTACGAGCAGTACTTC.

There are a few counts of this clonotype. The CDR3 region is CASSWEAYYNEQFF. The CDR3 region has the DNA TGCGCCAGCAGCTGGGAAGCCTACTACAATGAGCAGTTCTTC. The rearrangement joins TRBV4-3 to TRBJ2-1; D ambiguous. Between the trimmed V and J ends, which lost 5 bases and 3 bases, there was a span of 11 bases. Germline CDR1 LGHNA, CDR2 YSLEER. The CDR3 loop spans 14 amino acids.

This clonotype has more than one count but fewer than ten. V gene TRBV6-2 or TRBV6-3 combines with J gene TRBJ1-1; D is undetermined. CDR3 length: 13 amino acids. V was pared by 1 base and J by 4 bases, with 7 bases between. CDR1 is MNHEY, CDR2 SVGEGT, per germline. The CDR3 loop reads CASSYYSVTEAFF. In DNA, the CDR3 is TGTGCCAGCAGTTACTATTCGGTCACTGAAGCTTTCTTT.

The chain combines TRBV12-3 or TRBV12-4 with TRBJ2-5, with 8 bases fitting TRBD1. The CDR3 totals 15 residues. Trimming took 2 bases from V and 3 from J; bases not matched to a gene: 5. The CDR3: CASSLYTGGEETQYF. The CDR3 DNA is TGTGCCAGCAGTTTATATACAGGGGGTGAAGAGACCCAGTACTTC.

The gene calls are TRBV5-1 and TRBJ1-2, with D perhaps matching TRBD1 (5 bases). The CDR3 sequence is 15 residues long. Germline V gene data show CDR1 as SGHRS and CDR2 as YFSETQ. The V end was cut by 1 base, the J end by 7 bases, with 17 bases between. The DNA of the CDR3 is TGCGCCAGCAGCTTGTTTCAGGGCCCCTCTGGTGGCTACACCTTC. Protein product: CASSLFQGPSGGYTF.

This clonotype has just a few counts. The V and J genes are TRBV9 and TRBJ2-1; D is perhaps TRBD1 or TRBD2 (5 bases each). V lost 3 bases, J lost 0 bases, and 13 bases lay in between. CDR1 and CDR2 (germline): SGDLS, YYNGEE. The CDR3 consists of 16 residues. CDR3 amino acids: CASSAWDRPSYNEQFF. CDR3 bases: TGTGCCAGCAGCGCCTGGGACCGGCCCTCCTACAATGAGCAGTTCTTC.

This clonotype appeared a few times. The J gene is TRBJ2-5, the V gene TRBV6-1; D ambiguous. Per the germline V gene, CDR1 is MNHNS and CDR2 is SASEGT. The length of the CDR3 is 14 residues. V gave up 7 bases and J gave up 11 bases, with 23 bases separating them. This CDR3 is CASTESLRIPAQYF. DNA for the CDR3: TGTGCCAGCACCGAGTCCCTACGGATCCCGGCTCAGTACTTC.

This chain connects TRBV27 to TRBJ2-3, with a tentative D call TRBD2 (5 bases). The germline V gene encodes CDR1 MNHEY and CDR2 SMNVEV (reference sequence). Trimming shortened V by 3 bases and J by 8 bases, and 6 bases separated the two germline ends. The CDR3 runs 11 residues. CDR3 residues: CASSFEGTQYF. The CDR3 nucleotides read TGTGCCAGCAGTTTCGAGGGTACGCAGTATTTT.

This clonotype was counted many times. This chain links TRBV6-5 with TRBJ1-1; tentative D call: TRBD1 (6 bases). The germline CDR1 and CDR2 sequences are MNHEY and SVGAGI. V was pared by 2 bases and J by 1 base, with 8 bases between. The length of the CDR3 is 14 residues. The CDR3: CASSYMTGNTEAFF. As DNA, the CDR3 is TGTGCCAGCAGTTACATGACAGGGAACACTGAAGCTTTCTTT.

This clonotype has more than one count but fewer than ten. The V gene is TRBV5-8, the J gene TRBJ1-4, with 7 nucleotides matching TRBD1. The CDR3 is made up of 15 amino acids. The V gene's germline CDR1 is SGHTS and CDR2 YDEGEE. Trimming removed 4 bases from V and 8 bases from J; junction bases left unmatched: 11. The CDR3 here is CASSPGTVLSEKLFF. In nucleotides, the CDR3 is TGTGCCAGCAGCCCCGGGACAGTCTTAAGCGAAAAACTGTTTTTT.

This clonotype was picked up a small number of times. V and J are TRBV15 and TRBJ2-7, with D perhaps matching TRBD1 (6 bases). Germline lookup yields CDR1 LNHNV and CDR2 YYDKDF (reference sequence). The CDR3 sequence is 14 residues long. V was shortened by 1 base and J by 2 bases, with 9 bases between the two germline ends. CDR3 in DNA: TGTGCCACCAGCAGAGGGACAGCCCCCTACGAGCAGTACTTC. Translating it yields CATSRGTAPYEQYF.

Turning to this clonotype: One end of the junction fails to match germline, which may point to a read error. The J gene is TRBJ2-1, the V gene TRBV10-3; TRBD2 aligns across 13 bases. This CDR3 has 15 residues. Germline V gene lookup returns CDR1 ENHRY and CDR2 SYGVKD. The CDR3 region is CAISGGLAGLNEHFF. The CDR3 region has the DNA TGTGCCATCAGTGGGGGACTAGCGGGACTCAATGAGCATTTCTTC.

The chain carries TRBV10-3 and TRBJ2-2; perhaps TRBD2 as D (6 bases). Between the trimmed V and J ends, which lost 7 bases and 2 bases, there was a span of 11 bases. This CDR3 comprises 14 residues. Germline V gene data show CDR1 as ENHRY and CDR2 as SYGVKD. The CDR3 DNA reads TGTGCCATCATGGGGGGATCCAACACCGGGGAGCTGTTTTTT. The encoded protein is CAIMGGSNTGELFF.

In its sample, this clonotype was seen many times. V gene TRBV6-5 combines with J gene TRBJ1-1, with D hard to call. V was clipped by 2 bases and J by 1 base, with 8 bases between them. Germline CDR1 and CDR2: MNHEY and SVGAGI. The CDR3 spans 14 residues. The CDR3 DNA sequence: TGTGCCAGCAGTTACACGGACGGGAACACTGAAGCTTTCTTT. Its translation: CASSYTDGNTEAFF.

This clonotype was counted between two and nine times. The rearrangement joins TRBV20-1 to TRBJ1-3; D not certain. Per germline, CDR1 DFQATT and CDR2 SNEGSKA (reference sequence). The CDR3 length is 13 residues. V lost 6 bases to trimming and J lost 3 bases, with 12 bases between them. This chain's CDR3 is CSATYTLGNTIYF. Here the CDR3 DNA reads TGCAGTGCCACCTACACCCTTGGAAACACCATATATTTT.

This clonotype has a count of ten or more. This chain connects TRBV29-1 to TRBJ2-1, with a weak D call TRBD2 (6 bases). V lost 6 bases and J 7 bases, leaving 10 bases between the germline ends. The CDR3 is made up of 11 amino acids. Germline V gives CDR1 SQVTM, CDR2 ANQGSEA. The CDR3 loop reads CSVGLRNEQFF. Here the CDR3 DNA reads TGCAGCGTGGGACTCCGGAATGAGCAGTTCTTC.

This clonotype was observed many times. The chain recombines TRBV29-1 with TRBJ2-3; possibly TRBD1 or TRBD2 for D (5 bases each). There are 10 residues in the CDR3. Trimming stripped 6 bases from V and 6 bases from J, with 7 bases between. Germline assignment: CDR1 SQVTM and CDR2 ANQGSEA. The CDR3 DNA sequence: TGCAGCGTGGGGGAGGATACGCAGTATTTT. It is translated as CSVGEDTQYF.

The table lists this clonotype with many counts. This sequence joins TRBV7-2 and TRBJ2-2; D gene uncertain. V lost 0 bases, J lost 2 bases, and 16 bases lay in between. The length of the CDR3 is 18 residues. Germline V lookup: CDR1 SGHTA, CDR2 FQGNSA. CDR3 sequence: CASSLAHLFPSNTGELFF. DNA of the CDR3: TGTGCCAGCAGCTTAGCGCACTTGTTCCCGTCTAACACCGGGGAGCTGTTTTTT.

The J gene is TRBJ2-7, the V gene TRBV5-1; D gene ambiguous. Germline CDR1 and CDR2: SGHRS and YFSETQ. Trimming pared 1 base from V and 6 bases from J, leaving 11 bases between. This CDR3 is built from 13 residues. The CDR3 loop reads CASSLYWEGEQYF. The CDR3 region has the DNA TGCGCCAGCAGCTTGTACTGGGAAGGCGAGCAGTACTTC.